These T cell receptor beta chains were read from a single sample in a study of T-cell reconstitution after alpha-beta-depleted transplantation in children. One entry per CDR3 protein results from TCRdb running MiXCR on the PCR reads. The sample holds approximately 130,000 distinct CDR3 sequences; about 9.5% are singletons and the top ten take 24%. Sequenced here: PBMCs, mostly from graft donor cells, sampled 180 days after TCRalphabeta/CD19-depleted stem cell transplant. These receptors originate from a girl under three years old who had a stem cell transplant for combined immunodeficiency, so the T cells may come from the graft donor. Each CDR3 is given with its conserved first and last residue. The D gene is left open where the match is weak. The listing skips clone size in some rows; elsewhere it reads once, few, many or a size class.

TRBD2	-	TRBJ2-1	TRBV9	CASSVSPRLAGSSYNEQFF	TGTGCCAGCAGCGTATCCCCCCGACTAGCGGGGAGCTCCTACAATGAGCAGTTCTTC
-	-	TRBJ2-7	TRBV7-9	CASSLIGHEQYF	TGTGCCAGCAGCTTAATCGGCCACGAGCAGTACTTC
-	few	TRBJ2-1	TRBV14	CASSRLYGDGPYNEQFF	TGTGCCAGCAGCCGCCTATACGGAGATGGGCCCTACAATGAGCAGTTCTTC
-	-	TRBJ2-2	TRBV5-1	CASSLRDTTGELFF	TGCGCCAGCAGCCTACGGGACACCACCGGGGAGCTGTTTTTT
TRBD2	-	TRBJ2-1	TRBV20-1	CSARRSSGREGNEQFF	TGCAGTGCTAGAAGGTCTAGCGGGAGGGAGGGCAATGAGCAGTTCTTC
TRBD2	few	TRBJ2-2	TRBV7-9	CASRSGLAVLRELFF	TGTGCCAGCAGGTCGGGACTAGCGGTTCTCCGGGAGCTGTTTTTT
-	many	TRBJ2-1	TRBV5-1	CASSPLGTEYNEQFF	TGCGCCAGCAGCCCCCTGGGGACGGAATACAATGAGCAGTTCTTC
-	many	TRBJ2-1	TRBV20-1	CSATPGRHNEQFF	TGCAGTGCTACCCCTGGACGGCACAATGAGCAGTTCTTC
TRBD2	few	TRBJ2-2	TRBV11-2	CASSLYRTSGASGTGELFF	TGTGCCAGCAGCTTATACCGGACTAGCGGAGCATCCGGCACCGGGGAGCTGTTTTTT
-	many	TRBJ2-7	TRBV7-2	CASSNRAHYYEQYF	TGTGCCAGCAGCAACAGGGCCCACTACTACGAGCAGTACTTC
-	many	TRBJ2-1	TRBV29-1	CSVELGRPNYNEQFF	TGCAGCGTTGAATTGGGCAGGCCCAACTACAATGAGCAGTTCTTC
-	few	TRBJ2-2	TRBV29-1	CSVRLGELGELFF	TGCAGCGTGCGACTAGGCGAGCTCGGGGAGCTGTTTTTT
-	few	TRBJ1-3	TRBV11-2	CASSSRGNTIYF	TGTGCCAGCAGCTCAAGGGGAAACACCATATATTTT
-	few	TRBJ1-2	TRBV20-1	CRGLGLVWDTF	TGCAGGGGACTAGGTTTGGTCTGGGACACCTTC
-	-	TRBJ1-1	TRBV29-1	CSVEVRGLHTEAFF	TGCAGCGTTGAAGTGCGGGGGCTGCACACTGAAGCTTTCTTT
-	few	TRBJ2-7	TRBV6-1	CASSLTQGVESEQYF	TGTGCCAGCAGCCTAACGCAGGGTGTGGAGAGCGAGCAGTACTTC
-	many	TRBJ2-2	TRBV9	CASSVSGNTGELFF	TGTGCCAGCAGCGTTAGCGGGAACACCGGGGAGCTGTTTTTT
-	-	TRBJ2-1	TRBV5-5	CASSLGPGQTGEQFF	TGTGCCAGCAGCTTGGGGCCCGGACAGACGGGTGAGCAGTTCTTC
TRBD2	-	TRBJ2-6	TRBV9	CASSPDYGGYGANVLTF	TGTGCCAGCAGCCCCGATTACGGGGGGTACGGGGCCAACGTCCTGACTTTC
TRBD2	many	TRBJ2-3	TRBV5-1	CASSFGGGGDTQYF	TGCGCCAGCAGCTTCGGCGGGGGGGGAGATACGCAGTATTTT
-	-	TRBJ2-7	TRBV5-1	CASSLAASYEQYF	TGCGCCAGCAGCCTGGCAGCTTCCTACGAGCAGTACTTC
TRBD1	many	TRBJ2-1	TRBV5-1	CASSSWDSLSYNEQFF	TGCGCCAGCAGCTCTTGGGACAGTTTATCCTACAATGAGCAGTTCTTC
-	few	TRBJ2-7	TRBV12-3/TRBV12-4	CASSISYEQYF	TGTGCCAGCAGCATCTCCTACGAGCAGTACTTC
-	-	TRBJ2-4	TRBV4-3	CASSQGYLAKNIQYF	TGCGCCAGCAGCCAAGGGTACCTAGCCAAAAACATTCAGTACTTC
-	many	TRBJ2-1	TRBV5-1	CASSFTRGISGNEQFF	TGCGCCAGCAGCTTTACCCGAGGGATTTCTGGCAATGAGCAGTTCTTC
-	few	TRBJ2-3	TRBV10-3	CAISPRESSSTDTQYF	TGTGCCATCAGTCCACGAGAGTCTAGCAGCACAGATACGCAGTATTTT
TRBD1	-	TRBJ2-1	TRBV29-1	CSLNGQGTNNEQFF	TGCAGCCTCAACGGACAGGGTACAAACAATGAGCAGTTCTTC
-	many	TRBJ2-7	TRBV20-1	CSARGDGDSYEQYF	TGCAGTGCTAGGGGGGACGGCGACTCCTACGAGCAGTACTTC
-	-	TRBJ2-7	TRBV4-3	CASSFSVRRGEQYF	TGCGCCAGCAGCTTCTCAGTCAGGAGGGGCGAGCAGTACTTC
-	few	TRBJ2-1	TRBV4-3	CASSQDRWDNEQFF	TGCGCCAGCAGCCAAGATCGCTGGGACAATGAGCAGTTCTTC
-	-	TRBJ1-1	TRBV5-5	CASSLMRNTEAFF	TGTGCCAGCAGCTTGATGCGGAACACTGAAGCTTTCTTT
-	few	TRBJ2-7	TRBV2	CASSEGSTYEQYF	TGTGCCAGCAGTGAAGGCAGTACCTACGAGCAGTACTTC
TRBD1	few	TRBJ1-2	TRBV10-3	CAISARDSPGRNYGYTF	TGTGCCATCAGTGCCCGGGACAGCCCGGGCCGTAACTATGGCTACACCTTC
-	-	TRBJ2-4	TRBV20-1	CSASQARGAKNIQYF	TGCAGTGCTAGTCAAGCGAGGGGAGCCAAAAACATTCAGTACTTC
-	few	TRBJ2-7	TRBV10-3	CAISWSGQNEQYF	TGTGCCATCAGTTGGTCAGGGCAAAACGAGCAGTACTTC
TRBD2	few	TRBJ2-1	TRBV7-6	CASSLGSGGAYEQFF	TGTGCCAGCAGCTTGGGGAGCGGGGGGGCCTATGAGCAGTTCTTC
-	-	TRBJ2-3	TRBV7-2	CASSDTPDTQYF	TGTGCCAGCAGCGATACCCCAGATACGCAGTATTTT
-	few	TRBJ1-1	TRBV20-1	CSPDPENTEAFF	TGCAGTCCTGACCCTGAGAACACTGAAGCTTTCTTT
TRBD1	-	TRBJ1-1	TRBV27	CASSLSATGGTEAFF	TGTGCCAGCAGTTTAAGTGCGACAGGGGGCACTGAAGCTTTCTTT
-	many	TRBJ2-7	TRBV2	CASSEQAEQYF	TGTGCCAGCAGTGAACAAGCCGAGCAGTACTTC